These 22 T cell receptor beta chains were sequenced from one sample in a study of blood T cell repertoires in COVID-19 (dated by TCRdb to the early 2020s). The library was made by the immunoSEQ multiplex PCR assay. As stored in TCRdb, this immuneACCESS dataset retains in-frame rearrangements with V and J assigned. A fraction of the clones does not appear; measured against another copy, unresolved V genes explain less than half of the discrepancy, and the remainder lacks a known reason. The sample table contains about 190,000 clones; only one count was recorded for 88% of them. The top ten hold 4% to 5% of the sample. The sequenced sample consisted of peripheral blood. All receptors come from a human donor in a cohort sampled during active COVID-19.

The rearrangement joins TRBV6-2 or TRBV6-3 to TRBJ2-6, with unresolved D. Trimming pared 4 bases from V and 3 bases from J, leaving 7 bases between. This CDR3 has 14 residues. Germline V gene data show CDR1 as MNHEY and CDR2 as SVGEGT. CDR3 sequence reads: CASSLAVGANVLTF. The CDR3 nucleotides are TGTGCCAGCAGTTTGGCGGTTGGGGCCAACGTCCTGACTTTC.

The chain is built from TRBV18 and TRBJ2-7; the D gene is possibly TRBD1 (5 bases). V lost 3 bases and J lost 0, with 9 bases in between. This CDR3 is 14 amino acids long. From germline, CDR1 is KGHSH and CDR2 LQKENI. The CDR3 bases are TGTGCCAGCTCACCCGACAGTACCTCCTACGAGCAGTACTTC. Its translation is CASSPDSTSYEQYF.

The rearrangement links TRBV19 to TRBJ1-5, with unresolved D. The germline V and J ends were trimmed by 7 bases and 5 bases, with 18 bases remaining between them. This CDR3 comprises 15 residues. Germline V gives CDR1 LNHDA, CDR2 SQIVND (reference sequence). The CDR3 bases are TGTGCCAGTACTGGCGGAGGAATGAATCATCAGCCCCAGCATTTT. Translated: CASTGGGMNHQPQHF.

This clone was detected only a few times. The V gene is TRBV19, the J gene TRBJ2-7; 7 nucleotides match TRBD1. The germline gives CDR1 LNHDA, CDR2 SQIVND (reference sequence). The CDR3 is 14 residues long. Trimming at V came to 6 bases and at J to 3 bases, leaving 8 bases not matched to a gene. The CDR3 nucleotides read TGTGCCAGTAGCAGATGGGACAGTCACTACGAGCAGTACTTC. Translating gives CASSRWDSHYEQYF.

This clone occurred many times. The chain recombines TRBV27 with TRBJ2-1, with TRBD2 identical over 10 bases. The CDR3 is made up of 14 amino acids. The J segment lost 3 bases and the V segment lost 7 bases, leaving 3 bases of the junction unmatched. Germline loops: CDR1 MNHEY, CDR2 SMNVEV (reference sequence). The CDR3 loop reads CASKVAGGYNEQFF. The DNA for the CDR3 is TGTGCCAGCAAGGTAGCGGGGGGCTACAATGAGCAGTTCTTC.

The V call is TRBV11-2, the J call TRBJ2-5; D is uncertain. The CDR3 totals 13 residues. The V gene's germline CDR1 is SGHAT and CDR2 FQNNGV. The V end was cut by 1 base, the J end by 5 bases, with 8 bases between. The CDR3 here is CASSLGFRETQYF. CDR3 nucleotide sequence: TGTGCCAGCAGCTTAGGTTTTCGGGAGACCCAGTACTTC. The variable domain in full, completed from reference TRBV11-2 and TRBJ2-5, reads EAGVAQSPRYKIIEKRQSVAFWCNPISGHATLYWYQQILGQGPKLLIQFQNNGVVDDSQLPKDRFSAERLKGVDSTLKIQPAKLEDSAVYLCASSLGFRETQYFGPGTRLLVL.

This chain uses TRBV28 with TRBJ2-7; TRBD1 agrees at 9 bases. Germline CDR1 MDHEN, CDR2 SYDVKM. CDR3 length equals 16 residues. V dropped 4 bases and J dropped 5; count of bases not matched to a gene: 12. Here the CDR3 DNA reads TGTGCCAGCAGTTCGGACAGGGGCGCCAATTATAACGAGCAGTACTTC. This translates into CASSSDRGANYNEQYF.

The genes are TRBV6-2 or TRBV6-3 and TRBJ1-5; the match to TRBD1 covers 11 bases. This CDR3 is 16 amino acids long. Germline CDR1 is MNHEY and CDR2 is SVGEGT. Trimming took 2 bases from V and 3 from J; bases not matched to a gene: 3. CDR3 residues: CASSYLGQGDNQPQHF. CDR3 nucleotides: TGTGCCAGCAGTTACCTGGGACAGGGGGACAATCAGCCCCAGCATTTT.

J is TRBJ2-1 and V is TRBV12-3 or TRBV12-4, with D maybe TRBD2 (6 bases). Trimming stripped 6 bases from V and 4 bases from J, with 10 bases between. The CDR3 spans 13 residues. The CDR3 here is CASSRDSYNEQFF. CDR3 DNA: TGTGCCAGCAGCCGGGACTCATACAATGAGCAGTTCTTC.

This sequence joins TRBV5-4 and TRBJ2-1, with 10 bases matching TRBD1. Germline V CDR1 and CDR2: SGHNT, YYREEE (reference sequence). Losses at the gene ends were 4 bases for V and 6 bases for J; bases not matched to a gene: 7. CDR3 length: 15 residues. The CDR3 protein is CASSQTGGAPNEQFF. Here the CDR3 DNA reads TGTGCCAGCAGCCAGACAGGGGGCGCTCCCAATGAGCAGTTCTTC.

The chain uses TRBV28 and TRBJ2-1, with D perhaps matching TRBD2 (6 bases). The length of the CDR3 is 14 residues. Between the trimmed V and J ends, which lost 5 bases and 2 bases, there was a span of 10 bases. Germline assignment: CDR1 MDHEN and CDR2 SYDVKM. The CDR3 sequence is CASSPGGTYNEQFF. In DNA form, the CDR3 reads TGTGCCAGCAGTCCCGGCGGGACCTACAATGAGCAGTTCTTC.

V usage is TRBV18 and J usage is TRBJ2-1; 10 positions match TRBD1. The CDR3 loop spans 15 amino acids. Per the germline V gene, CDR1 is KGHSH and CDR2 is LQKENI. With V trimmed by 6 bases and J by 7 bases, 9 bases remained unmatched. The CDR3 spells CASSLRDRGQNEQFF. CDR3 nucleotide sequence: TGTGCCAGCTCTCTCAGGGACAGGGGACAAAATGAGCAGTTCTTC.

The gene calls are TRBV2 and TRBJ1-2; 8 bases align to TRBD1. Trimming at V came to 7 bases and at J to 9 bases, leaving 13 bases not matched to a gene. This CDR3 spans 14 amino acids. Looked up from germline, CDR1 is SNHLY and CDR2 is FYNNEI. This CDR3 is CASTRALQGARYTF. The CDR3 coding sequence is TGTGCCAGCACCAGAGCCTTGCAGGGGGCTCGCTACACCTTC.

The rearrangement links TRBV7-2 to TRBJ1-6; 9 positions match TRBD1. With 1 base clipped from V and 7 bases from J, the junction kept 5 bases outside the gene matches. CDR1 is SGHTA and CDR2 is FQGNSA in the germline V gene. This CDR3 is 16 amino acids long. The CDR3 here is CASSLDRGRPNSPLHF. Here the CDR3 DNA reads TGTGCCAGCAGCTTAGACAGGGGGCGTCCCAATTCACCCCTCCACTTT. The full variable domain, with the rest looked up from reference TRBV7-2 and TRBJ1-6, is GAGVSQSPSNKVTEKGKDVELRCDPISGHTALYWYRQSLGQGLEFLIYFQGNSAPDKSGLPSDRFSAERTGGSVSTLTIQRTQQEDSAVYLCASSLDRGRPNSPLHFGNGTRLTVT.

The gene calls are TRBV4-3 and TRBJ1-1; weak D call: TRBD1 (6 bases). This CDR3 spans 13 amino acids. Trimming removed 3 bases from V and 8 bases from J, with 13 bases in between. From germline, CDR1 is LGHNA and CDR2 YSLEER. As DNA, the CDR3 is TGCGCCAGCAGCCAGGGGGCCGGGGAGGAAGCTTTCTTT. Encoded protein: CASSQGAGEEAFF.

This chain uses TRBV19 with TRBJ2-2, with TRBD2 matching over 10 bases. The length of the CDR3 is 15 residues. V lost 6 bases to trimming and J lost 7 bases; unmatched junction nucleotides: 8. CDR1 and CDR2 (germline): LNHDA, SQIVND (reference sequence). The CDR3 spells CASRATSGVVGELFF. Here the CDR3 DNA reads TGTGCCAGTAGGGCAACTAGCGGGGTGGTCGGGGAGCTGTTTTTT. Supplemented by reference TRBV19 and TRBJ2-2, the full variable domain reads DGGITQSPKYLFRKEGQNVTLSCEQNLNHDAMYWYRQDPGQGLRLIYYSQIVNDFQKGDIAEGYSVSREKKESFPLTVTSAQKNPTAFYLCASRATSGVVGELFFGEGSRLTVL.

The CDR3: CASSQARTAGNTIYF. CDR3 DNA: TGTGCCAGCAGCCAAGCGAGGACAGCCGGAAACACCATATATTTT. This chain links TRBV4-2 with TRBJ1-3; tentatively, D is TRBD1 (6 bases). The germline CDR1 and CDR2 sequences are LGHNA and YNFKEQ. Trimming pared 1 base from V and 4 bases from J, leaving 11 bases between. This CDR3 is 15 amino acids long.

The chain recombines TRBV2 with TRBJ2-2, with 10 bases fitting TRBD1. The CDR3 is made up of 16 amino acids. V shed 4 bases, J shed 1 base, and the junction held 3 bases outside the gene matches. Germline V gives CDR1 SNHLY, CDR2 FYNNEI. This chain's CDR3 is CASSVTGGRNTGELFF. DNA for the CDR3: TGTGCCAGCAGTGTGACAGGGGGCCGGAACACCGGGGAGCTGTTTTTT.

This clone was detected many times. This chain links TRBV28 with TRBJ2-2; TRBD2 matches at 14 bases. V trimming: 6 bases; J trimming: 3 bases; junction bases outside the gene matches: 3. The CDR3 runs to 16 residues. Per the germline V gene, CDR1 is MDHEN and CDR2 is SYDVKM. CDR3 in DNA: TGTGCCAGCAGCGGACTAGCGGGAGGACACACCGGGGAGCTGTTTTTT. This gives the protein CASSGLAGGHTGELFF.

This chain connects TRBV19 to TRBJ2-5; the D gene is possibly TRBD1 (6 bases). The CDR3 contains 14 residues. Trimming took off 7 bases at V and 2 bases at J, with 14 bases between the two ends. CDR1 LNHDA and CDR2 SQIVND come from the germline V gene (reference sequence). The CDR3 loop is CASTQTGHQETQYF. CDR3 coding DNA: TGTGCCAGTACACAGACAGGTCATCAAGAGACCCAGTACTTC.

This chain connects TRBV27 to TRBJ2-2, with TRBD2 matching 12 bases. Germline trimming cut 1 base from V and 8 bases from J; bases unmatched to any gene: 8. Germline lookup yields CDR1 MNHEY and CDR2 SMNVEV (reference sequence). The CDR3 contains 17 residues. CDR3 amino acids: CASSLLAGLAGPGELFF. As DNA, the CDR3 is TGTGCCAGCAGTTTATTGGCCGGACTAGCGGGACCTGGGGAGCTGTTTTTT.

This clone appeared once. The chain uses TRBV2 and TRBJ1-4; 9 positions match TRBD1. Germline trimming cut 6 bases from V and 4 bases from J; bases unmatched to any gene: 9. The CDR3 sequence is 16 residues long. The V gene's germline CDR1 is SNHLY and CDR2 FYNNEI. The CDR3 sequence: CASSADRGINNEKLFF. CDR3 nucleotide sequence: TGTGCCAGCAGCGCTGACAGGGGGATCAATAATGAAAAACTGTTTTTT.